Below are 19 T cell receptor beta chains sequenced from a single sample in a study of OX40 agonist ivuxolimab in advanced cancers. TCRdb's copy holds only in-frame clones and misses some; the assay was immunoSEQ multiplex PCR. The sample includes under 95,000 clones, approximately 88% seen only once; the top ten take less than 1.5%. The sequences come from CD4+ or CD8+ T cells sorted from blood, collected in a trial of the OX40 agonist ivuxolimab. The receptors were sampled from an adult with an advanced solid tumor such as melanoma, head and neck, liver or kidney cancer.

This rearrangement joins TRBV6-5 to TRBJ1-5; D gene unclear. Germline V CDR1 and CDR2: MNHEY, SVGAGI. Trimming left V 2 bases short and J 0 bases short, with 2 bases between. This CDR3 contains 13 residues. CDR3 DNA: TGTGCCAGCAGTTACGATAGCAATCAGCCCCAGCATTTT. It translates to CASSYDSNQPQHF.

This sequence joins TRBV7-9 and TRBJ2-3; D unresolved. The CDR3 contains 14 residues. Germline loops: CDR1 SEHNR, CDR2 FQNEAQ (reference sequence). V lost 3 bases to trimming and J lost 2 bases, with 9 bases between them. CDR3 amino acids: CASSFSLPTDTQYF. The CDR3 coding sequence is TGTGCCAGCAGCTTCTCCCTCCCCACAGATACGCAGTATTTT.

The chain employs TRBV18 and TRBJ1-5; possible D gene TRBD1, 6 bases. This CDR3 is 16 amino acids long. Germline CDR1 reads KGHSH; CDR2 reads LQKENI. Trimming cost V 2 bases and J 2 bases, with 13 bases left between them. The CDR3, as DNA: TGTGCCAGCTCACCAGTGGGGGCGCGGGGCAATCAGCCCCAGCATTTT. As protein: CASSPVGARGNQPQHF.

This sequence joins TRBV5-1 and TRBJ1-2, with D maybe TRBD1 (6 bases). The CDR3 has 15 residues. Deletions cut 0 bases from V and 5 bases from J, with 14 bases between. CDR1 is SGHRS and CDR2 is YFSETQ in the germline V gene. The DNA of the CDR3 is TGCGCCAGCAGCTTGGGAATGGGGGGCGCTTATGGCTACACCTTC. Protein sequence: CASSLGMGGAYGYTF.

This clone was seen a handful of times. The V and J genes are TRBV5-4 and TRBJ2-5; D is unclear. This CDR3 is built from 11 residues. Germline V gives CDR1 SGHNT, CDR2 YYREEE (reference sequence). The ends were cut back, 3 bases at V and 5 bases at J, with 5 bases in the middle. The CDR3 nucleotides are TGTGCCAGCAGCTCACGGGAGACCCAGTACTTC. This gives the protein CASSSRETQYF.

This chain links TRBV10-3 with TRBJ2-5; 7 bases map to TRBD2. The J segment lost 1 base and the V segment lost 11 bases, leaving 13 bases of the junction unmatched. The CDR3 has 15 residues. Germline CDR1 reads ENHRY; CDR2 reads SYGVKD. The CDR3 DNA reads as TGTGCCTCCCGTGAGGCTAGCGGACCCCAAGAGACCCAGTACTTC. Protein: CASREASGPQETQYF.

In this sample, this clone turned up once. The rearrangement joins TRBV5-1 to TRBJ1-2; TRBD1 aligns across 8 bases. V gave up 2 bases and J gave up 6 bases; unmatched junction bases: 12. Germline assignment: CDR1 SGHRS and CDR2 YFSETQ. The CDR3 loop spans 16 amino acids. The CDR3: CASSLLPGGQGNGYTF. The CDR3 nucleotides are TGCGCCAGCAGCTTACTTCCCGGAGGACAGGGTAATGGCTACACCTTC.

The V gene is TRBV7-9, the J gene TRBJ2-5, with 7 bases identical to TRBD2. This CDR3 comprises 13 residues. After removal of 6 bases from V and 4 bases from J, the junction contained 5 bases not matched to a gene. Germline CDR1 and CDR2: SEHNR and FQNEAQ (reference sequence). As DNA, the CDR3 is TGTGCCAGCAGGTACCCGGGGGGAGAGACCCAGTACTTC. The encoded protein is CASRYPGGETQYF.

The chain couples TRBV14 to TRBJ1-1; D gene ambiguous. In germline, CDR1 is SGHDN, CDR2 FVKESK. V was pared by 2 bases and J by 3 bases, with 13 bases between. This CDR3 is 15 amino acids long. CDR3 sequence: CASSQITPDHTEAFF. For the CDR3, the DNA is TGTGCCAGCAGCCAAATAACCCCCGACCACACTGAAGCTTTCTTT.

In DNA, the CDR3 is TGTGCCAGCAGCTTAGATACGGGGACCTACGAGCAGTACTTC. The encoded protein is CASSLDTGTYEQYF. The chain joins TRBV11-2 to TRBJ2-7; TRBD2 is a possible D gene (5 bases). This CDR3 has 14 residues. Germline V lookup: CDR1 SGHAT, CDR2 FQNNGV. The V end was cut by 0 bases, the J end by 2 bases, with 8 bases between.

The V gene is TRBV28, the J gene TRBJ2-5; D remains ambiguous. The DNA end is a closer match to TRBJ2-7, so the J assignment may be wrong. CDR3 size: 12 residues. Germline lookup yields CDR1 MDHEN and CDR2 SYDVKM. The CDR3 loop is CASSPHRHEQYF. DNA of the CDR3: TGTGCCAGCAGTCCCCATCGGCACGAGCAGTACTTC.

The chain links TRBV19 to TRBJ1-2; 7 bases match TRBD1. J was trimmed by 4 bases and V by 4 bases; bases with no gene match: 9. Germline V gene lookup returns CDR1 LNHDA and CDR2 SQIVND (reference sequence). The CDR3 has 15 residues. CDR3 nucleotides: TGTGCCAGTAGTAAGCCACGGGGACAGATCTATGGCTACACCTTC. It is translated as CASSKPRGQIYGYTF.

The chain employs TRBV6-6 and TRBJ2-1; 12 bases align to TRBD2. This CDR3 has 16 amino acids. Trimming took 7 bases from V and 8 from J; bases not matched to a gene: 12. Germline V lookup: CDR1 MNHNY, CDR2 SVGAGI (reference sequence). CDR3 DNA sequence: TGTGCCAGCACCTCGGGACTAGCGGGCATAATTGATGAGCAGTTCTTC. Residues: CASTSGLAGIIDEQFF.

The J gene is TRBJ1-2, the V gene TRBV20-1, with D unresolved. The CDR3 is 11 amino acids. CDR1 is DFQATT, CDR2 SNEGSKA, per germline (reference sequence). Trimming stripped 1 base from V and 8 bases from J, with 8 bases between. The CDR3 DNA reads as TGCAGTGCTAGAGGGGCCTGGGGCTACACCTTC. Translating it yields CSARGAWGYTF.

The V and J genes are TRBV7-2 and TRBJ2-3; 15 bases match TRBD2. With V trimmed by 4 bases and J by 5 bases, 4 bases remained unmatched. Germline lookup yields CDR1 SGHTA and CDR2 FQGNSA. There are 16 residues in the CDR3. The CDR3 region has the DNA TGTGCCAGCAGCTCCGGACTAGCGGGAGGGGTAGATACGCAGTATTTT. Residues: CASSSGLAGGVDTQYF.

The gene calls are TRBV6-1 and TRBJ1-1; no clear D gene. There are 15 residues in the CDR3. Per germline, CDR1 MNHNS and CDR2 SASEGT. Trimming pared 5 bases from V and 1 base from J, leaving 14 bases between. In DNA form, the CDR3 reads TGTGCCAGCAGTTCAGTGGGGAGGAGGAACACTGAAGCTTTCTTT. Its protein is CASSSVGRRNTEAFF.

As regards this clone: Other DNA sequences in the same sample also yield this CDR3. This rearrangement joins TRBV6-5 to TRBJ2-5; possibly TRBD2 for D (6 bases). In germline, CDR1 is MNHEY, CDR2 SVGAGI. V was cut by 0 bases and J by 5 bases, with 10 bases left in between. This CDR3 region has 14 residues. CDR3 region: CASSYSRGWETQYF. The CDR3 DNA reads TGTGCCAGCAGTTACTCGCGGGGTTGGGAGACCCAGTACTTC.

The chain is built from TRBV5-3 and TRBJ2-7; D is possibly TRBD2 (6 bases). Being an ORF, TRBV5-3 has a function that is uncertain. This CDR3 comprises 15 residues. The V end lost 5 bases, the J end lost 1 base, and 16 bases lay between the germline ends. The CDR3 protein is CARSLGRDSSYEQYF. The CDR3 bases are TGTGCCAGAAGTCTAGGCCGGGACTCTTCCTACGAGCAGTACTTC.

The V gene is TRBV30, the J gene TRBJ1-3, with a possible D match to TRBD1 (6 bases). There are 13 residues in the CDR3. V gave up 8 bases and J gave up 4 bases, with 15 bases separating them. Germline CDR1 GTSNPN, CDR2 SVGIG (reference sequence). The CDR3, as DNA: TGTGCCAGTGCAGACAGGACGGGAAACACCATATATTTT. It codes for CASADRTGNTIYF.